This entry concerns a single TCR beta chain. This entry is derived from a study of blood T cell repertoires in COVID-19. The assay was immunoSEQ multiplex PCR, and TCRdb's table has in-frame clones only and misses some. The sample has 250,000 to 350,000 clones, approximately 83% seen once; the top ten hold roughly 4%. Trimming cost V 4 bases and J 3 bases; bases outside gene matches: 4. The CDR3 extends over 15 amino acids. The germline CDR1 and CDR2 sequences are SGHRS and YFSETQ. The material sequenced was PBMCs or T cells enriched from blood (not recorded which). This sequence was found in a woman under 40 who had recovered from COVID-19. The chain employs TRBV5-1 and TRBJ1-1; 12 positions agree with TRBD1. This chain's CDR3 is CASSRDRGRDTEAFF. CDR3 DNA: TGCGCCAGCAGCCGGGACAGGGGGCGGGACACTGAAGCTTTCTTT.